Described below is a single T cell receptor beta chain sequence and its context. Its antigen is unknown. Base qualities are missing; no much larger clone stands one base away. Each collaborating institution followed its own protocols to collect whole blood in K2EDTA tubes. For TCRbeta analysis, collaborators shipped samples in one of three forms: frozen whole blood, isolated PBMCs, or DNA extracted from either of those sample types. The data are from a study of blood T cell repertoires in COVID-19 (TCRdb year 2020). General notes on the study: Collaborator samples came from the United States, Italy and Spain and covered acute and convalescent phases of COVID-19. The prospective study material was composed of cDNA or gDNA derived from T cells, B-cell-depleted T cells, or PBMCs. Subjects who had been exposed to COVID-19, were actively infected with it, or had recovered from it provided the deeply sampled blood TCRbeta repertoires that made up the dataset. A freely available public database, intended as a resource for researchers studying the immune response to SARS-CoV-2, is where the repertoires were released. Samples came from the ongoing ImmuneRACE study (first 160 participants) plus 1,254 subjects from 6 global collaborators. The sample metadata nearly always contained a de-identified subject ID, COVID-19 status, age in years and sex. Where HLA class I and class II types were available, the types were taken from metadata supplied by the sample provider, not from assay-based typing.

From the cysteine through the phenylalanine, the CDR3 covers 15 amino acids. The only DNA kept is the CDR3, 45 bases in frame from the first base. The germline V end is reduced by 7 bases and the J end by 3 bases; junction bases left unmatched: 9. Per the germline V gene, MNHEY is the CDR1 and SVGAGI is the CDR2. TCRbeta CDR3 regions were amplified from genomic DNA by means of the immunoSEQ Assay, a bias-controlled multiplex PCR. The study's processing was this. The number of nucleated cells in each sample was estimated from the amplification of reference gene primers within the assay. To quantify the absolute abundance of each unique TCRbeta CDR3 rearrangement, sequence reads were collapsed and filtered. For each sample, productive Simpson clonality was calculated by taking the square root of Simpson's diversity index across productive rearrangements. This immuneACCESS table, as held by TCRdb, lists in-frame sequences with V and J called but not all clones. Of the missing ones, under half trace to an unresolved V gene in checked studies; the others have no known cause. The V and J calls and clone size were taken over from that table, and D and trimming were inferred from the DNA. This sample has under 250,000 clones in its table, and about 90% of those were observed once. Of the sample, 6.2% falls within the top ten clones.

The full study reports these points: How much clinical and demographic metadata was included differed by source and by participant, and the metadata was provided uncurated.

The chain is made from TRBV6-5 and TRBJ1-2; 9 bases in the junction line up with TRBD1. The TCR originated in a man in his sixties with acute or convalescent COVID-19. Sequenced sample: peripheral blood. The nucleotide sequence is TGTGCCAGCAACCCGGGACAGGGTATTGACTATGGCTACACCTTC. Its protein reads: CASNPGQGIDYGYTF.